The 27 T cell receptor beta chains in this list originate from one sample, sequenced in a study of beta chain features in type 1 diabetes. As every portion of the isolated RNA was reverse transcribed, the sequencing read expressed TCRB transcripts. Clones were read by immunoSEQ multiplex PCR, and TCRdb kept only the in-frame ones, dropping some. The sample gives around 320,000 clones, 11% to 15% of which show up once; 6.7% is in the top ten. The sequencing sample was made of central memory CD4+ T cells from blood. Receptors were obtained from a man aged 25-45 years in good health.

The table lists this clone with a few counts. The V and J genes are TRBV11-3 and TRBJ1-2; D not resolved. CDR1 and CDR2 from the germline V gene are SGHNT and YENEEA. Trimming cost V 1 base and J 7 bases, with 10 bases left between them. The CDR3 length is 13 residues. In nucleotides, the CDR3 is TGTGCCAGCAGCTTAGCGGTGCCACGTGGCTACACCTTC. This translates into CASSLAVPRGYTF.

The CDR3 here is CASSQKGQGGNGYTF. CDR3 DNA sequence: TGTGCCAGCAGCCAAAAGGGACAGGGGGGAAATGGCTACACCTTC. The J gene is TRBJ1-2, the V gene TRBV5-4; 11 bases line up with TRBD1. The CDR3 covers 15 residues. Germline V gene data show CDR1 as SGHNT and CDR2 as YYREEE (reference sequence). With V trimmed by 4 bases and J by 6 bases, 8 bases remained unmatched.

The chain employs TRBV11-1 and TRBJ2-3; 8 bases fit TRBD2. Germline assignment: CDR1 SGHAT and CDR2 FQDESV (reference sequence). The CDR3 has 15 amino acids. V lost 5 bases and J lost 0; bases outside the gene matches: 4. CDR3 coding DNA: TGTGCCAGCAGCCCAGCGGGAGCGAGCACAGATACGCAGTATTTT. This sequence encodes CASSPAGASTDTQYF.

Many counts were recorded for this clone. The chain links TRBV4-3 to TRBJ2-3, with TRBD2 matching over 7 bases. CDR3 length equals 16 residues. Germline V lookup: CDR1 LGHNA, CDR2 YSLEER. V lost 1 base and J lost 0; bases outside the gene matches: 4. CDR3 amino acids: CASSQVFSGSTDTQYF. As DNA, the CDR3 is TGCGCCAGCAGCCAAGTTTTTAGCGGGAGCACAGATACGCAGTATTTT.

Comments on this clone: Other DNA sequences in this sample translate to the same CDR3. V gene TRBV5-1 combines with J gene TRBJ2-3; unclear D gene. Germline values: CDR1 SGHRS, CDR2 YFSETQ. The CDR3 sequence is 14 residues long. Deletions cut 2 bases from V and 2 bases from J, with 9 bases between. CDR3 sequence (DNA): TGCGCCAGCAGCTTCGGAGAATCCACAGATACGCAGTATTTT. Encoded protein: CASSFGESTDTQYF.

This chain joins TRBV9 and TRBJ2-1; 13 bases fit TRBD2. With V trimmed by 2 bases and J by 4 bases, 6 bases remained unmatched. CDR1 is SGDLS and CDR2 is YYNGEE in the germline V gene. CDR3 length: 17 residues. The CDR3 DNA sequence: TGTGCCAGCAGCGTGGGACTAGCGGGGACGGCTTACAATGAGCAGTTCTTC. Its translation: CASSVGLAGTAYNEQFF.

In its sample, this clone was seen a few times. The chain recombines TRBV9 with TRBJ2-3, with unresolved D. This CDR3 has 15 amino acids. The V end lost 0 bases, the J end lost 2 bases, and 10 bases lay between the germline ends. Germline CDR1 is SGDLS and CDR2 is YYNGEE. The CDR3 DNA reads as TGTGCCAGCAGCGTAGACGCAGACTCCACAGATACGCAGTATTTT. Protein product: CASSVDADSTDTQYF. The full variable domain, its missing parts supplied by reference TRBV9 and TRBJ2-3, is DSGVTQTPKHLITATGQRVTLRCSPRSGDLSVYWYQQSLDQGLQFLIQYYNGEERAKGNILERFSAQQFPDLHSELNLSSLELGDSALYFCASSVDADSTDTQYFGPGTRLTVL.

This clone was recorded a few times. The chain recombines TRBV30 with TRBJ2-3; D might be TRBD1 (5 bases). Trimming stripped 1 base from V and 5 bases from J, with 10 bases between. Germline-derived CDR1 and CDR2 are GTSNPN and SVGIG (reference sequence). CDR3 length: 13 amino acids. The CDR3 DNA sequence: TGTGCCTGGAGTGGCCTCGACAGAGATACGCAGTATTTT. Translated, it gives CAWSGLDRDTQYF.

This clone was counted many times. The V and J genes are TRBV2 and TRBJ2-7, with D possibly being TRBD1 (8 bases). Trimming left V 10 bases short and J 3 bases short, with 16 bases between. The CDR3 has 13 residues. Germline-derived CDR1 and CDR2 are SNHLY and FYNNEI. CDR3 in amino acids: CATGGQGGYEQYF. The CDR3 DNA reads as TGTGCCACGGGAGGACAGGGTGGCTACGAGCAGTACTTC.

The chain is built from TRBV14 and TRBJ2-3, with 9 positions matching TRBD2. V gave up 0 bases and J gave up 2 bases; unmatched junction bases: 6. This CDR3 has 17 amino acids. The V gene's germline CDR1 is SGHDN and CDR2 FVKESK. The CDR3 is CASSQDRSGRNTDTQYF. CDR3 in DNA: TGTGCCAGCAGCCAAGATAGGAGCGGGAGGAACACAGATACGCAGTATTTT.

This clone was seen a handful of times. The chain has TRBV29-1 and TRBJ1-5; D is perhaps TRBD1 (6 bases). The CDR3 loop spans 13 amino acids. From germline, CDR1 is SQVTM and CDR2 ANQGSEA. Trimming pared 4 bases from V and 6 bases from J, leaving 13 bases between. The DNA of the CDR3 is TGCAGCGTTGTCTGGGAGGGGGGTCAGCCCCAGCATTTT. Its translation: CSVVWEGGQPQHF.

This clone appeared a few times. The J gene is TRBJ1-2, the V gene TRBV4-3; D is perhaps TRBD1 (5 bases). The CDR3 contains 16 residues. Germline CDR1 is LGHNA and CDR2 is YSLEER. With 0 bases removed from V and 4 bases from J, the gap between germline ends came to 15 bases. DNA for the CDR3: TGCGCCAGCAGCCAAGACCGCGATGGGGGTGGCTATGGCTACACCTTC. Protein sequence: CASSQDRDGGGYGYTF.

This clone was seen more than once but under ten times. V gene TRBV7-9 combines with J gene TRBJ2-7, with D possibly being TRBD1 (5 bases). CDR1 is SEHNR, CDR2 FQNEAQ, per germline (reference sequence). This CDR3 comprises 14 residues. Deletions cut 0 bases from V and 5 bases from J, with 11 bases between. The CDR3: CASSLAGAVNEQYF. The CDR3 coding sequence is TGTGCCAGCAGCTTAGCAGGGGCCGTAAACGAGCAGTACTTC. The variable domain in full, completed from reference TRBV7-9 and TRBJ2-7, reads DTGVSQNPRHKITKRGQNVTFRCDPISEHNRLYWYRQTLGQGPEFLTYFQNEAQLEKSRLLSDRFSAERPKGSFSTLEIQRTEQGDSAMYLCASSLAGAVNEQYFGPGTRLTVT.

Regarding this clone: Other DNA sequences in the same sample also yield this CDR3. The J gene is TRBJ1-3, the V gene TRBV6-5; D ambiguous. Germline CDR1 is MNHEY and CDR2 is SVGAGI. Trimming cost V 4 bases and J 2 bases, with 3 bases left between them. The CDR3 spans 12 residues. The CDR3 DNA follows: TGTGCCAGCAGTTCCCCTGGAAACACCATATATTTT. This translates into CASSSPGNTIYF.

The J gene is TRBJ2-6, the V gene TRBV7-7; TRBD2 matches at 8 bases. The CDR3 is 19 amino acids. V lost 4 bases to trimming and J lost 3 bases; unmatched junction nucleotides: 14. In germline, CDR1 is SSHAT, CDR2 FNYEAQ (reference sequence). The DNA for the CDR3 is TGTGCCAGCAGCTCTTGGGGCACGGGAGGGCCTTTTGGGGCCAACGTCCTGACTTTC. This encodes CASSSWGTGGPFGANVLTF.

The chain's CDR3 is CASGLVDTQYF. The CDR3 DNA sequence: TGTGCCAGCGGACTAGTAGATACGCAGTATTTT. The chain is built from TRBV11-3 and TRBJ2-3, with 7 bases matching TRBD2. Trimming cost V 8 bases and J 5 bases; bases outside gene matches: 1. This CDR3 is 11 amino acids long. Germline V gives CDR1 SGHNT, CDR2 YENEEA.

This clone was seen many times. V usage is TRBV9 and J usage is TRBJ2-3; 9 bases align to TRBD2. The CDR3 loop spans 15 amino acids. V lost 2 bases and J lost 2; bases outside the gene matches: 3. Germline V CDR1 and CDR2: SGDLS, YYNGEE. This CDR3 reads CASSVTSGYTDTQYF. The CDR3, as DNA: TGTGCCAGCAGCGTGACTAGCGGCTACACAGATACGCAGTATTTT.

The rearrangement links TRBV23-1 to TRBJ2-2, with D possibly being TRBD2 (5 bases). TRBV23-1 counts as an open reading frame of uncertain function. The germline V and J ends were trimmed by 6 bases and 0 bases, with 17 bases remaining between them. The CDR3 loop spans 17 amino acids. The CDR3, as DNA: TGCGCCAGCAGCCAAGCCCCTACTAGGGCGAACACCGGGGAGCTGTTTTTT. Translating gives CASSQAPTRANTGELFF.

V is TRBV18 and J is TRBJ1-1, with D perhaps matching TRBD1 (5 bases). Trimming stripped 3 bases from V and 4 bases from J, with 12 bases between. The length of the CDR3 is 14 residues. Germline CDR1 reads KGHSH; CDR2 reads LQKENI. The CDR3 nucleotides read TGTGCCAGCTCACCTAAAGGGGAGGCCACTGAAGCTTTCTTT. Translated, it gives CASSPKGEATEAFF.

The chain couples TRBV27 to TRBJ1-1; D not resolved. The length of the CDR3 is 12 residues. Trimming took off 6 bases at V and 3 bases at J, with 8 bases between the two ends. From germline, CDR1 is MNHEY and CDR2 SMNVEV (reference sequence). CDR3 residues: CASRDVYTEAFF. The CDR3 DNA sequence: TGTGCCAGCAGAGACGTTTACACTGAAGCTTTCTTT.

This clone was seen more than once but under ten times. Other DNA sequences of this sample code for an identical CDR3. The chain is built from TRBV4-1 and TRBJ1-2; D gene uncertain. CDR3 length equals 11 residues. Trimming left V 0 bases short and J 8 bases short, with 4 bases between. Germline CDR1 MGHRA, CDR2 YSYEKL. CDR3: CASSQEGGYTF. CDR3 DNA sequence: TGCGCCAGCAGCCAAGAAGGCGGCTACACCTTC.

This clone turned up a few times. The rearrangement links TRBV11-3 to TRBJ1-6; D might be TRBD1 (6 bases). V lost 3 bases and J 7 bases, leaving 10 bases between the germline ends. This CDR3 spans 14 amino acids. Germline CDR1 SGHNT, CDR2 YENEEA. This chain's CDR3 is CASSFDRLNSPLHF. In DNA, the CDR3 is TGTGCCAGCAGCTTTGACAGGCTGAATTCACCCCTCCACTTT.

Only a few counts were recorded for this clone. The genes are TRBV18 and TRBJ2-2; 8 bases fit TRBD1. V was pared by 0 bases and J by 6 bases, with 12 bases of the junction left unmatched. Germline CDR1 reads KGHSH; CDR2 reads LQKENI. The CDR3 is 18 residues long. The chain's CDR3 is CASSPPKRGTGGAGELFF. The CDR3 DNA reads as TGTGCCAGCTCACCACCGAAACGAGGGACAGGTGGTGCCGGGGAGCTGTTTTTT.

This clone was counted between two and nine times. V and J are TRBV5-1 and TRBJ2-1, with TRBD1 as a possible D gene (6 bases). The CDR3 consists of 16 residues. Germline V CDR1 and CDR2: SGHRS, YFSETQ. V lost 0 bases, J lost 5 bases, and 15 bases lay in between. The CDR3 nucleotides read TGCGCCAGCAGCTTGGGGGTTCGGACAGCCAACAATGAGCAGTTCTTC. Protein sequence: CASSLGVRTANNEQFF.

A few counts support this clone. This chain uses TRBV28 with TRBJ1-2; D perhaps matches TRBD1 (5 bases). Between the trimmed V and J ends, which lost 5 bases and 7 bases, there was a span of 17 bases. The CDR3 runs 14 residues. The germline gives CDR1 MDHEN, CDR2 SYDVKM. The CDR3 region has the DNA TGTGCCAGCAGTGGAACCGGGACCATCGCTGGCTACACCTTC. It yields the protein CASSGTGTIAGYTF.

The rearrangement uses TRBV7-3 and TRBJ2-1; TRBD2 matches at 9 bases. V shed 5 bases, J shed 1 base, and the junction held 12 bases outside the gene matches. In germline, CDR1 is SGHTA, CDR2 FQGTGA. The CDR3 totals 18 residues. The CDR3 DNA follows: TGTGCCAGCAGCCCGACGGGCGGGAGGGCCTTGTCCTACAATGAGCAGTTCTTC. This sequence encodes CASSPTGGRALSYNEQFF.

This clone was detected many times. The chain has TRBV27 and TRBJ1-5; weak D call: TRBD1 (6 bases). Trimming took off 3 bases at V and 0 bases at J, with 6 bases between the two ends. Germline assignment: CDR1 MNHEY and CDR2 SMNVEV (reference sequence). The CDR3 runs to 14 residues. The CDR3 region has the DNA TGTGCCAGCAGTTTCAGGGGTAGCAATCAGCCCCAGCATTTT. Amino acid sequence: CASSFRGSNQPQHF.